The clone carrying this T cell receptor (beta chain) was counted only a few times. Its antigen is as yet unknown. The sample comes from a study of T cell repertoires in cytomegalovirus infection. Study-wide background: CMV infection plus the matching HLA type was flagged by public TCR beta signatures.

MiXCR was run by TCRdb on the reads, yielding one entry per CDR3 protein. The sample consists of about 770,000 distinct CDR3 sequences, 29% of them appearing once. The ends lost 8 bases at V and 6 bases at J; junction bases unmatched: 4. The CDR3 extends over 13 amino acids. Germline V lookup: CDR1 KGHDR, CDR2 SFDVKD. Overall study results and limits: Individuals carrying CMV plus the relevant HLA were identified by cumulative frequency of public TCR beta families. Dominating the ex vivo response were HLA-C-restricted CMV-specific TCR beta clonotypes.

This specimen was cultured CD8+ T cells from PBMCs, taken from culture after CMV antigen stimulation. The chain links TRBV24-1 to TRBJ2-2, with TRBD1 identical over 8 bases. The receptor was isolated from a human donor in good health (CMV status not recorded). Some clones in this sample may be carry-over from other donors' samples. For the CDR3, the DNA is TGTGCCACCAACAGGGGGATCCCCGGGGAGCTGTTTTTT. The encoded protein is CATNRGIPGELFF.